These 32 T cell receptor beta chains were all obtained from the same sample, sequenced in a study of blood T cell repertoires in COVID-19. TCRdb's copy holds only in-frame clones and misses some; the assay was immunoSEQ multiplex PCR. The sample has fewer than 500,000 clones, roughly 90% seen once. Sequenced material: PBMCs or T cells enriched from blood (not recorded which). Every receptor here comes from a young woman with acute COVID-19.

As to this clone: This specimen includes other DNA sequences encoding the same CDR3. The rearrangement links TRBV9 to TRBJ2-1; D not certain. V was trimmed by 0 bases and J by 7 bases, leaving 8 bases between them. This CDR3 contains 13 residues. Germline loops: CDR1 SGDLS, CDR2 YYNGEE. Here the CDR3 reads CASSVGHPNEQFF. In DNA, the CDR3 is TGTGCCAGCAGCGTAGGGCACCCTAATGAGCAGTTCTTC.

This clone has just one count. The chain uses TRBV29-1 and TRBJ1-5; tentatively, D is TRBD1 (5 bases). V gave up 8 bases and J gave up 4 bases, with 21 bases separating them. Germline V gene sequence: CDR1 SQVTM, CDR2 ANQGSEA. CDR3 length equals 15 residues. The CDR3 spells CSIREGTGGNQPQHF. The CDR3 nucleotides are TGCAGCATACGCGAAGGGACGGGGGGAAATCAGCCCCAGCATTTT.

This chain uses TRBV2 with TRBJ1-2; TRBD1 is a possible D gene (6 bases). The CDR3 has 14 amino acids. In germline, CDR1 is SNHLY, CDR2 FYNNEI. The V end was cut by 4 bases, the J end by 3 bases, with 12 bases between. The CDR3 DNA sequence: TGTGCCAGCAGTGTTGGACAGATATACTATGGCTACACCTTC. Protein sequence: CASSVGQIYYGYTF. Together with reference TRBV2 and TRBJ1-2, the CDR3 gives the full variable domain: EPEVTQTPSHQVTQMGQEVILRCVPISNHLYFYWYRQILGQKVEFLVSFYNNEISEKSEIFDDQFSVERPDGSNFTLKIRSTKLEDSAMYFCASSVGQIYYGYTFGSGTRLTVV.

This clone was observed a handful of times. CDR3 amino acids: CASSRDGGGLANEQFF. The CDR3 DNA is TGTGCCAGCAGCCGGGACGGAGGAGGACTAGCGAATGAGCAGTTCTTC. The rearrangement links TRBV7-3 to TRBJ2-1; 9 nucleotides align to TRBD2. V dropped 5 bases and J dropped 7; count of bases not matched to a gene: 12. The CDR3 contains 16 residues. Germline loops: CDR1 SGHTA, CDR2 FQGTGA. The full variable domain, completed using reference TRBV7-3 and TRBJ2-1, is GAGVSQTPSNKVTEKGKYVELRCDPISGHTALYWYRQSLGQGPEFLIYFQGTGAADDSGLPNDRFFAVRPEGSVSTLKIQRTERGDSAVYLCASSRDGGGLANEQFFGPGTRLTVL.

The chain links TRBV14 to TRBJ1-4, with TRBD1 as a possible D gene (5 bases). Trimming took off 1 base at V and 5 bases at J, with 26 bases between the two ends. The CDR3 contains 20 residues. Germline assignment: CDR1 SGHDN and CDR2 FVKESK. CDR3 bases: TGTGCCAGCAGCCAAGTAACAAGGGGCCTAATGCCCCCGATGAATGAAAAACTGTTTTTT. Protein product: CASSQVTRGLMPPMNEKLFF.

The chain combines TRBV27 with TRBJ1-2, with D tentatively TRBD1 (5 bases). This CDR3 has 13 amino acids. Between the trimmed V and J ends, which lost 8 bases and 1 base, there was a span of 11 bases. The germline V gene has CDR1 MNHEY and CDR2 SMNVEV (reference sequence). The CDR3 is CASAVGGNYGYTF. CDR3 coding DNA: TGTGCCAGCGCCGTGGGGGGTAACTATGGCTACACCTTC.

V usage is TRBV5-6 and J usage is TRBJ2-5; D is undetermined. V lost 2 bases and J 5 bases, leaving 19 bases between the germline ends. There are 16 residues in the CDR3. Germline V gives CDR1 SGHDT, CDR2 YYEEEE. The CDR3 here is CASSLFGQTATETQYF. The CDR3 region has the DNA TGTGCCAGCAGCTTATTTGGGCAAACGGCGACGGAGACCCAGTACTTC.

The chain recombines TRBV11-1 with TRBJ1-3; TRBD1 matches at 9 bases. V gave up 5 bases and J gave up 3 bases; unmatched junction bases: 8. The CDR3 runs 16 residues. Germline assignment: CDR1 SGHAT and CDR2 FQDESV (reference sequence). CDR3 amino acids: CASSQRTGVNGNTIYF. Written as DNA, the CDR3 is TGTGCCAGCAGCCAGCGGACAGGGGTTAATGGAAACACCATATATTTT.

This chain's CDR3 is CSVEVTLSGGSDEQFF. The CDR3 DNA sequence: TGCAGCGTTGAAGTAACCCTTAGCGGGGGGTCCGATGAGCAGTTCTTC. The chain has TRBV29-1 and TRBJ2-1, with 10 bases identical to TRBD2. CDR3 length: 16 residues. CDR1 and CDR2 from the germline V gene are SQVTM and ANQGSEA. Trimming at V came to 1 base and at J to 8 bases, leaving 11 bases not matched to a gene.

The CDR3 protein is CASSVVGGVYNEQFF. The CDR3 DNA follows: TGTGCCAGCAGCGTAGTTGGCGGGGTATACAATGAGCAGTTCTTC. The chain employs TRBV9 and TRBJ2-1, with a weak D call TRBD2 (6 bases). In germline, CDR1 is SGDLS, CDR2 YYNGEE. The V end was cut by 0 bases, the J end by 4 bases, with 11 bases between. CDR3 length equals 15 residues.

The V and J genes are TRBV23-1 and TRBJ2-1, with a tentative D call TRBD1 (5 bases). TRBV23-1 is marked as an open reading frame, function uncertain. The germline V and J ends were trimmed by 8 bases and 1 base, with 12 bases remaining between them. This CDR3 contains 14 residues. CDR3 sequence (DNA): TGCGCCAGCTCTAGAACAGGTTCCTACAATGAGCAGTTCTTC. Amino acid sequence: CASSRTGSYNEQFF.

The chain carries TRBV24-1 and TRBJ1-6; a weak D match, TRBD1 (5 bases). The CDR3 contains 14 residues. Germline assignment: CDR1 KGHDR and CDR2 SFDVKD. V dropped 4 bases and J dropped 6 bases, with 9 bases sitting between them. Written as DNA, the CDR3 is TGTGCCACCAGTGACAGGGCCCCTAATTCACCCCTCCACTTT. Translated: CATSDRAPNSPLHF.

CDR3: CASSSPLGQVGGTQYF. CDR3 nucleotides: TGTGCCAGCAGCTCCCCCCTGGGGCAGGTCGGCGGTACGCAGTATTTT. V gene TRBV7-3 combines with J gene TRBJ2-3; D possibly corresponds to TRBD1 (5 bases). Trimming shortened V by 4 bases and J by 8 bases, and 22 bases separated the two germline ends. In germline, CDR1 is SGHTA, CDR2 FQGTGA. The CDR3 has 16 residues.

The DNA for the CDR3 is TGCGCCAGCAGCTTGGATACTAGCGGGGGAGATACGCAGTATTTT. Protein sequence: CASSLDTSGGDTQYF. J is TRBJ2-3 and V is TRBV5-1; 11 nucleotides match TRBD2. This CDR3 is 15 amino acids long. Per the germline V gene, CDR1 is SGHRS and CDR2 is YFSETQ. Losses at the gene ends were 0 bases for V and 5 bases for J; bases not matched to a gene: 2.

The rearrangement uses TRBV7-6 and TRBJ2-1, with TRBD1 matching 9 bases. This CDR3 has 16 amino acids. CDR1 SGHVS and CDR2 FNYEAQ come from the germline V gene. V was clipped by 4 bases and J by 7 bases; unmatched bases: 11. CDR3 sequence (DNA): TGTGCCAGCAGCTCGCTCAGGGACAGGGCCTTGAATGAGCAGTTCTTC. Protein sequence: CASSSLRDRALNEQFF.

This clone was picked up one time. The chain uses TRBV7-2 and TRBJ2-3; TRBD2 matches 13 bases. This CDR3 is 18 amino acids long. The trim removed 1 base at V and 6 bases at J, leaving 10 bases unmatched. Looked up from germline, CDR1 is SGHTA and CDR2 is FQGNSA. This CDR3 reads CASSLVPLAGGIRDTQYF. The DNA for the CDR3 is TGTGCCAGCAGCTTAGTCCCACTAGCGGGGGGGATCAGGGATACGCAGTATTTT. The complete variable domain, with remaining parts taken from reference TRBV7-2 and TRBJ2-3, reads GAGVSQSPSNKVTEKGKDVELRCDPISGHTALYWYRQSLGQGLEFLIYFQGNSAPDKSGLPSDRFSAERTGGSVSTLTIQRTQQEDSAVYLCASSLVPLAGGIRDTQYFGPGTRLTVL.

On this clone: The sample holds other DNA sequences that translate to the same CDR3. The V and J genes are TRBV18 and TRBJ2-7, with D possibly matching TRBD1 (5 bases). Trimming removed 4 bases from V and 3 bases from J, with 7 bases in between. The CDR3 has 12 residues. Germline-derived CDR1 and CDR2 are KGHSH and LQKENI. The CDR3: CASSLQGYEQYF. In DNA form, the CDR3 reads TGTGCCAGCTCACTTCAGGGCTACGAGCAGTACTTC.

This chain uses TRBV29-1 with TRBJ2-1, with D perhaps TRBD1 (6 bases). V lost 0 bases to trimming and J lost 2 bases, with 14 bases between them. The CDR3 contains 16 residues. Germline V gene lookup returns CDR1 SQVTM and CDR2 ANQGSEA. The CDR3 nucleotides are TGCAGCGTTGAAGATGGTTGGGGGCTCGCCTACAATGAGCAGTTCTTC. Amino acid sequence: CSVEDGWGLAYNEQFF.

This chain links TRBV7-9 with TRBJ1-1; D is unresolved. The CDR3 sequence is 14 residues long. The V and J ends lost 5 bases and 1 base respectively, with 11 bases between them. Germline CDR1 reads SEHNR; CDR2 reads FQNEAQ (reference sequence). The CDR3 nucleotides read TGTGCCAGCAGCCGAATAAGAGAGAACACTGAAGCTTTCTTT. The encoded protein is CASSRIRENTEAFF.

The rearrangement uses TRBV4-2 and TRBJ1-1; D remains unclear. Germline V gives CDR1 LGHNA, CDR2 YNFKEQ. Trimming took off 2 bases at V and 1 base at J, with 11 bases between the two ends. CDR3 length: 15 residues. CDR3 residues: CASSQIAQTNTEAFF. The CDR3 bases are TGTGCCAGCAGCCAAATCGCACAGACGAACACTGAAGCTTTCTTT.

The chain joins TRBV7-9 to TRBJ1-3; possibly TRBD1 for D (5 bases). V was clipped by 2 bases and J by 4 bases, with 9 bases between them. Looked up from germline, CDR1 is SEHNR and CDR2 is FQNEAQ (reference sequence). The length of the CDR3 is 14 residues. CDR3 protein: CASSLWDFGNTIYF. CDR3 nucleotides: TGTGCCAGCAGCTTATGGGACTTCGGAAACACCATATATTTT. The full variable domain, its missing parts supplied by reference TRBV7-9 and TRBJ1-3, is DTGVSQNPRHKITKRGQNVTFRCDPISEHNRLYWYRQTLGQGPEFLTYFQNEAQLEKSRLLSDRFSAERPKGSFSTLEIQRTEQGDSAMYLCASSLWDFGNTIYFGEGSWLTVV.

The genes are TRBV5-1 and TRBJ1-1; D possibly corresponds to TRBD1 (5 bases). With 1 base removed from V and 2 bases from J, the gap between germline ends came to 9 bases. The CDR3 sequence is 14 residues long. Germline V lookup: CDR1 SGHRS, CDR2 YFSETQ. CDR3 coding DNA: TGCGCCAGCAGCTTGCCCAGGGATAACACTGAAGCTTTCTTT. As protein: CASSLPRDNTEAFF.

This chain links TRBV7-6 with TRBJ2-2, with 8 bases identical to TRBD2. The CDR3 is 16 amino acids. CDR1 is SGHVS and CDR2 is FNYEAQ in the germline V gene. V lost 0 bases to trimming and J lost 7 bases; unmatched junction nucleotides: 7. CDR3 loop: CASSLASGGAIGELFF. For the CDR3, the DNA is TGTGCCAGCAGCTTAGCCTCGGGGGGGGCTATCGGGGAGCTGTTTTTT.

The J gene is TRBJ2-3, the V gene TRBV7-2; 7 positions agree with TRBD2. The CDR3 is 15 amino acids. The V segment lost 4 bases and the J segment 5 bases; nucleotides outside the gene matches: 9. Per germline, CDR1 SGHTA and CDR2 FQGNSA. As DNA, the CDR3 is TGTGCCAGCAGCTCGGGCGGCAGGGAGGGAGATACGCAGTATTTT. Translating gives CASSSGGREGDTQYF.

The chain has TRBV7-9 and TRBJ2-1; TRBD2 matches 12 bases. Germline V CDR1 and CDR2: SEHNR, FQNEAQ (reference sequence). The CDR3 length is 15 residues. J lost 9 bases, V lost 5 bases, and 8 bases had no gene match. The CDR3 DNA reads as TGTGCCAGCAGCAAACCGGGACTAGCGGGTGGTGAGCAGTTCTTC. It is translated as CASSKPGLAGGEQFF.

This clone appeared once. This sequence joins TRBV10-3 and TRBJ2-1; D possibly corresponds to TRBD1 (6 bases). The CDR3 length is 14 residues. Trimming took off 10 bases at V and 5 bases at J, with 18 bases between the two ends. Germline V lookup: CDR1 ENHRY, CDR2 SYGVKD. The CDR3 here is CATVRQGTHNEQFF. CDR3 sequence (DNA): TGTGCCACCGTACGGCAGGGGACCCACAATGAGCAGTTCTTC.

This chain uses TRBV19 with TRBJ1-1, with TRBD1 matching 10 bases. The ends lost 9 bases at V and 1 base at J; junction bases unmatched: 2. In germline, CDR1 is LNHDA, CDR2 SQIVND (reference sequence). The CDR3 is 13 residues long. CDR3 amino acids: CASGQGENTEAFF. The DNA of the CDR3 is TGTGCCAGCGGACAGGGGGAGAACACTGAAGCTTTCTTT.

A single count supports this clone. The rearrangement links TRBV6-2 or TRBV6-3 to TRBJ2-7; D might be TRBD1 (7 bases). CDR3 length: 15 residues. V gave up 6 bases and J gave up 5 bases, with 20 bases separating them. The V gene's germline CDR1 is MNHEY and CDR2 SVGEGT. CDR3 sequence reads: CASSRPGDRVDEQYF. CDR3 in DNA: TGTGCCAGCAGCCGCCCGGGAGACAGGGTGGACGAGCAGTACTTC.

The chain joins TRBV10-2 to TRBJ2-1; a possible D gene is TRBD1 (6 bases). The CDR3 sequence is 15 residues long. Between the trimmed V and J ends, which lost 4 bases and 1 base, there was a span of 11 bases. CDR1 is WSHSY, CDR2 SAAADI, per germline. The CDR3 nucleotides are TGCGCCAGCAGTGCATCCAGGGGTTCCTACAATGAGCAGTTCTTC. Protein product: CASSASRGSYNEQFF.

The chain joins TRBV20-1 to TRBJ1-3; D gene unclear. This CDR3 has 13 amino acids. CDR1 and CDR2 from the germline V gene are DFQATT and SNEGSKA (reference sequence). V lost 3 bases to trimming and J lost 2 bases, with 8 bases between them. CDR3 region: CSASRGPGNTIYF. CDR3 nucleotide sequence: TGCAGTGCTAGTAGAGGGCCTGGAAACACCATATATTTT.

The V gene is TRBV14, the J gene TRBJ2-7, with a weak D call TRBD1 (5 bases). Trimming removed 4 bases from V and 3 bases from J, with 13 bases in between. The CDR3 loop spans 14 amino acids. The germline V gene has CDR1 SGHDN and CDR2 FVKESK. The CDR3 nucleotides read TGTGCCAGCAGCCGAGAGCGACAGAGCTACGAGCAGTACTTC. This sequence encodes CASSRERQSYEQYF.

This chain connects TRBV30 to TRBJ1-5, with a tentative D call TRBD1 (6 bases). The length of the CDR3 is 14 residues. Per the germline V gene, CDR1 is GTSNPN and CDR2 is SVGIG (reference sequence). V dropped 5 bases and J dropped 3 bases, with 14 bases sitting between them. The chain's CDR3 is CAWSTGFVNQPQHF. CDR3 sequence (DNA): TGTGCCTGGTCCACAGGGTTTGTCAATCAGCCCCAGCATTTT.